The clone carrying this TCR beta chain was seen a handful of times. Its antigen is unknown. V lost 3 bases, J lost 4 bases, and 3 bases lay in between. In germline, CDR1 is ENHRY, CDR2 SYGVKD. The CDR3 length is 12 residues. This entry is derived from a study of CD8 T cells in ankylosing spondylitis. Study results and limitations: Prior work had noted some motif variants in reactive arthritis blood and synovial fluid. A CD8+ phenotype characterized the disease-linked clones, which were relatively rare in peripheral blood. About eight highly homologous variants made up a TCR beta motif that seemed to typify ankylosing spondylitis blood.

TCRdb recomputed calls from the 5' RACE reads with MiXCR, one row per CDR3 protein. The data show about 800,000 distinct CDR3 sequences, approximately 10% seen once. This clonotype was sampled from a male donor with ankylosing spondylitis. Sequencing was done on a sample of blood, either unsorted or a sorted T cell fraction (not recorded which). This chain links TRBV10-3 with TRBJ2-2; D not certain. CDR3 sequence: CAISDRTGELFF. Written as DNA, the CDR3 is TGTGCCATCAGTGATCGCACCGGGGAGCTGTTTTTT.